Following are 26 T cell receptor beta chains from one sample sequenced in a study of CD8 T cells in Susac syndrome. It was with random hexamers that roughly 0.5 to 1 ug RNA was reverse transcribed. TCRdb re-called the immunoSEQ multiplex PCR reads through MiXCR, storing one row per CDR3 protein. The sample carries 330,000 or so distinct CDR3 sequences, roughly 85% recorded once. Sequenced sample: CD8+ T cells from PBMCs. The receptors shown here come from a human donor with multiple sclerosis.

V gene TRBV19 combines with J gene TRBJ1-1; D is unresolved. CDR3 length equals 14 residues. With 6 bases removed from V and 7 bases from J, the gap between germline ends came to 18 bases. Germline lookup yields CDR1 LNHDA and CDR2 SQIVND (reference sequence). CDR3 coding DNA: TGTGCCAGTAGCCCGACGGCAGTGACTAATGAAGCTTTCTTT. Translating gives CASSPTAVTNEAFF.

The sample holds one count of this clonotype. V usage is TRBV20-1 and J usage is TRBJ2-7; D tentatively reads TRBD1 or TRBD2 (5 bases each). V gave up 5 bases and J gave up 1 base, with 15 bases separating them. The germline V gene has CDR1 DFQATT and CDR2 SNEGSKA (reference sequence). This CDR3 is built from 14 residues. CDR3 sequence: CSAPTGTSSYEQYF. Here the CDR3 DNA reads TGCAGTGCTCCTACTGGGACCAGTTCCTACGAGCAGTACTTC.

The rearrangement links TRBV6-6 to TRBJ2-1; D may match TRBD1 or TRBD2 (5 bases each). V lost 4 bases, J lost 8 bases, and 21 bases lay in between. Germline V gene sequence: CDR1 MNHNY, CDR2 SVGAGI (reference sequence). The CDR3 spans 16 residues. As DNA, the CDR3 is TGTGCCAGCAGTTCCGACCGGGACGGCCGTTACTATGAGCAGTTCTTC. The encoded protein is CASSSDRDGRYYEQFF.

The CDR3 is CASSSYRVDGYTF. The CDR3 DNA is TGTGCCAGCAGTTCCTACAGGGTGGACGGCTACACCTTC. V is TRBV27 and J is TRBJ1-2, with a tentative D call TRBD1 (6 bases). Germline loops: CDR1 MNHEY, CDR2 SMNVEV (reference sequence). Trimming cost V 4 bases and J 8 bases, with 14 bases left between them. The CDR3 runs to 13 residues.

The chain joins TRBV7-3 to TRBJ2-1; 12 bases line up with TRBD2. This CDR3 region has 16 residues. The ends lost 1 base at V and 7 bases at J; junction bases unmatched: 5. The germline V gene encodes CDR1 SGHTA and CDR2 FQGTGA. The CDR3 nucleotides read TGTGCCAGCAGCTTAATCCCTAGCGGGAGGGGAAATGAGCAGTTCTTC. Its translation is CASSLIPSGRGNEQFF.

V is TRBV12-3 or TRBV12-4 and J is TRBJ1-4; D unresolved. This CDR3 region has 13 residues. The V end was cut by 5 bases, the J end by 7 bases, with 11 bases between. The CDR3 sequence is CASSPTTPEKLFF. CDR3 in DNA: TGTGCCAGCAGTCCGACGACTCCTGAAAAACTGTTTTTT.

The chain links TRBV10-2 to TRBJ2-3; D ambiguous. The germline V gene encodes CDR1 WSHSY and CDR2 SAAADI. V gave up 3 bases and J gave up 0 bases, with 16 bases separating them. CDR3 length equals 17 residues. DNA for the CDR3: TGCGCCAGCAGTGATCCGCGCAAGACCGCTAGCACAGATACGCAGTATTTT. It encodes CASSDPRKTASTDTQYF.

The V call is TRBV12-3 or TRBV12-4, the J call TRBJ2-1; D not resolved. V lost 7 bases and J 5 bases, leaving 27 bases between the germline ends. This CDR3 contains 18 residues. The CDR3 DNA reads as TGTGCCAGCATCCTTCTCGCCGTCCCGGGCCAAGCCCACAATGAGCAGTTCTTC. Amino acids: CASILLAVPGQAHNEQFF.

Regarding this clonotype: A much larger clone differs by one base, so this may be a read error. This chain links TRBV12-3 or TRBV12-4 with TRBJ2-7; TRBD1 matches 8 bases. The CDR3 has 13 residues. V lost 3 bases to trimming and J lost 5 bases; unmatched junction nucleotides: 3. The CDR3 loop reads CASSLDRADEQYF. CDR3 DNA: TGTGCCAGCAGTTTGGACAGGGCCGACGAGCAGTACTTC.

This chain joins TRBV28 and TRBJ2-1; TRBD2 matches 12 bases. Germline V gives CDR1 MDHEN, CDR2 SYDVKM. This CDR3 is built from 18 residues. The junction had 12 bases not matched to a gene; V was cut back by 5 bases and J by 4 bases. This CDR3 is CASSLATSGSSSYNEQFF. The CDR3 DNA reads as TGTGCCAGCAGTCTTGCGACTAGCGGGAGTAGCTCTTACAATGAGCAGTTCTTC.

This clonotype came up a few times. The V and J genes are TRBV6-5 and TRBJ2-7, with 10 bases lining up with TRBD2. CDR1 and CDR2 (germline): MNHEY, SVGAGI. This CDR3 region has 16 residues. V dropped 3 bases and J dropped 6; count of bases not matched to a gene: 11. The CDR3 DNA is TGTGCCAGCAGTTATGCGGCTAGCGGGAGTATCCGCGAGCAGTACTTC. Translating gives CASSYAASGSIREQYF.

J is TRBJ2-7 and V is TRBV20-1; 10 bases match TRBD2. This CDR3 has 15 amino acids. In germline, CDR1 is DFQATT, CDR2 SNEGSKA (reference sequence). The ends lost 1 base at V and 4 bases at J; junction bases unmatched: 7. The CDR3: CSARGLAGARYEQYF. CDR3 nucleotides: TGCAGTGCTAGAGGGCTAGCGGGAGCTAGATACGAGCAGTACTTC.

The rearrangement joins TRBV10-3 to TRBJ1-1; D is uncertain. Germline assignment: CDR1 ENHRY and CDR2 SYGVKD. This CDR3 is 14 amino acids long. V was shortened by 3 bases and J by 1 base, with 9 bases between the two germline ends. The DNA for the CDR3 is TGTGCCATCAGTGACAAGGGTCGGAACACTGAAGCTTTCTTT. It codes for CAISDKGRNTEAFF.

This clonotype was observed a handful of times. One junction end does not reproduce the germline sequence, and a read error may be involved. The chain employs TRBV19 and TRBJ1-1, with 7 bases aligning to TRBD1. Germline V gives CDR1 LNHDA, CDR2 SQIVND (reference sequence). The CDR3 is 15 amino acids. In DNA form, the CDR3 reads TGTGCCAGTAGTCCCCGGACAGGAGAGAACACTGAGGCTTTCTTT. It translates to CASSPRTGENTEAFF.

The chain has TRBV13 and TRBJ2-5; D is ambiguous. This CDR3 region has 11 residues. CDR1 PRHDT and CDR2 FYEKMQ come from the germline V gene (reference sequence). Trimming left V 4 bases short and J 5 bases short, with 5 bases between. CDR3 protein: CASSSSETQYF. The CDR3, as DNA: TGTGCCAGCAGCTCCAGCGAGACCCAGTACTTC.

The chain links TRBV27 to TRBJ1-1; no reliable D call. Germline V gene sequence: CDR1 MNHEY, CDR2 SMNVEV (reference sequence). The CDR3 covers 13 residues. Trimming stripped 10 bases from V and 0 bases from J, with 12 bases between. The CDR3 sequence: CATAGYMNTEAFF. DNA of the CDR3: TGTGCCACTGCCGGATACATGAACACTGAAGCTTTCTTT.

J is TRBJ2-7 and V is TRBV9; D possibly uses TRBD1 or TRBD2 (5 bases each). The CDR3 loop spans 15 amino acids. CDR1 is SGDLS and CDR2 is YYNGEE in the germline V gene. V was pared by 3 bases and J by 5 bases, with 18 bases between. In DNA form, the CDR3 reads TGTGCCAGCAGCGCCACCGGGACGGTGAGTGACGAGCAGTACTTC. Protein sequence: CASSATGTVSDEQYF.

The V and J genes are TRBV11-2 and TRBJ2-7; TRBD1 matches 7 bases. J gave up 4 bases and V 3 bases, and 12 bases lay outside the gene matches. This CDR3 contains 16 residues. CDR1 is SGHAT, CDR2 FQNNGV, per germline. CDR3 sequence (DNA): TGTGCCAGCAGCTTGGGTTTATTAGTGACAGGGTACGAGCAGTACTTC. This codes for CASSLGLLVTGYEQYF. The whole variable domain, filled in from reference TRBV11-2 and TRBJ2-7, reads EAGVAQSPRYKIIEKRQSVAFWCNPISGHATLYWYQQILGQGPKLLIQFQNNGVVDDSQLPKDRFSAERLKGVDSTLKIQPAKLEDSAVYLCASSLGLLVTGYEQYFGPGTRLTVT.

This clonotype was seen more than once but under ten times. The chain employs TRBV4-3 and TRBJ1-2, with D tentatively TRBD1 (6 bases). This CDR3 is 15 amino acids long. Deletions cut 4 bases from V and 5 bases from J, with 17 bases between. Looked up from germline, CDR1 is LGHNA and CDR2 is YSLEER. As DNA, the CDR3 is TGCGCCAGCAGCCGGTCGACAGGTTACGATTATGGCTACACCTTC. It translates to CASSRSTGYDYGYTF.

The chain recombines TRBV4-3 with TRBJ1-4, with 9 bases fitting TRBD1. J was trimmed by 8 bases and V by 0 bases; bases with no gene match: 13. The CDR3 contains 18 residues. Germline CDR1 LGHNA, CDR2 YSLEER. The CDR3 DNA is TGCGCCAGCAGCCAAGAACCCGCGCCCACAGGGGGCAACGAAAAACTGTTTTTT. It yields the protein CASSQEPAPTGGNEKLFF.

The chain is built from TRBV27 and TRBJ1-2; D is possibly TRBD1 (5 bases). In germline, CDR1 is MNHEY, CDR2 SMNVEV (reference sequence). CDR3 length: 14 amino acids. Trimming took off 6 bases at V and 9 bases at J, with 20 bases between the two ends. This CDR3 reads CASSLGTLGFSYTF. CDR3 nucleotides: TGTGCCAGCAGCCTAGGGACCTTGGGGTTCAGCTACACCTTC.

The chain carries TRBV4-3 and TRBJ1-2; a weak D match, TRBD1 (5 bases). This CDR3 contains 17 residues. Per germline, CDR1 LGHNA and CDR2 YSLEER. V was shortened by 1 base and J by 4 bases, with 19 bases between the two germline ends. CDR3 DNA: TGCGCCAGCAGCCAAGTTTTGACGGGACGGGCCATCTATGGCTACACCTTC. Translation gives CASSQVLTGRAIYGYTF.

This chain connects TRBV10-3 to TRBJ2-1; D not resolved. Germline V lookup: CDR1 ENHRY, CDR2 SYGVKD. CDR3 size: 15 residues. V was clipped by 4 bases and J by 7 bases, with 17 bases between them. CDR3 bases: TGTGCCATCAGTGGGACCGCGAAGCCGTTAAATGAGCAGTTCTTC. It translates to CAISGTAKPLNEQFF.

This chain links TRBV28 with TRBJ2-3; D remains ambiguous. The CDR3 is 15 amino acids. Germline lookup yields CDR1 MDHEN and CDR2 SYDVKM. The V gene lost 3 bases and the J gene lost 2 bases, with 12 bases spanning the gap. This chain's CDR3 is CASSLLDRVTDTQYF. The DNA of the CDR3 is TGTGCCAGCAGTTTGCTTGATAGGGTCACAGATACGCAGTATTTT.

This chain uses TRBV29-1 with TRBJ2-7; TRBD2 is a possible D gene (6 bases). Per the germline V gene, CDR1 is SQVTM and CDR2 is ANQGSEA. V was trimmed by 4 bases and J by 2 bases, leaving 15 bases between them. The CDR3 contains 14 residues. CDR3 sequence reads: CSVGGLTPPYEQYF. The CDR3 coding sequence is TGCAGCGTTGGCGGACTAACACCCCCCTACGAGCAGTACTTC.

This rearrangement joins TRBV20-1 to TRBJ1-3, with D hard to call. Between the trimmed V and J ends, which lost 0 bases and 0 bases, there was a span of 9 bases. The CDR3 length is 15 residues. Germline CDR1 DFQATT, CDR2 SNEGSKA (reference sequence). The CDR3 region is CSARDPGGSGNTIYF. The CDR3 coding sequence is TGCAGTGCTAGAGATCCGGGTGGCTCTGGAAACACCATATATTTT.